The 29 T cell receptor beta chains listed next were all sequenced from one sample in a study of beta chain features in type 1 diabetes. Study results and limitations: Type 1 diabetes patients had TCRB CDR3s that were shorter (moderately but significantly so) in all four CD4+ subsets.

The study reverse transcribed the entire isolated RNA, so it sequenced expressed TCRB transcripts. Generated by immunoSEQ multiplex PCR, the TCRdb table keeps only in-frame clones and is missing some. The table records about 240,000 clones, about 15% of them present only once. Their cognate antigens are unknown. The sample consisted of naive CD4+ T cells from blood. The receptors stem from a man younger than 40 with type 1 diabetes.

As DNA, the CDR3 is TGTGCCAGTAGTATAGTAGGAGGTCGCGGTGGCTACACCTTC. This codes for CASSIVGGRGGYTF. The V call is TRBV19, the J call TRBJ1-2; D remains ambiguous. V was shortened by 1 base and J by 7 bases, with 13 bases between the two germline ends. This CDR3 comprises 14 residues. The germline gives CDR1 LNHDA, CDR2 SQIVND (reference sequence). The entire variable domain, with the rest obtained from reference TRBV19 and TRBJ1-2, is as follows: DGGITQSPKYLFRKEGQNVTLSCEQNLNHDAMYWYRQDPGQGLRLIYYSQIVNDFQKGDIAEGYSVSREKKESFPLTVTSAQKNPTAFYLCASSIVGGRGGYTFGSGTRLTVV.

The V gene is TRBV27, the J gene TRBJ2-7; TRBD2 matches at 15 bases. The V gene end was trimmed by 8 bases and the J gene end by 8 bases; junction bases not matched to a gene: 7. The CDR3 contains 14 residues. The V gene's germline CDR1 is MNHEY and CDR2 SMNVEV (reference sequence). This chain's CDR3 is CASSGTSGRNKQYF. For the CDR3, the DNA is TGTGCCAGCTCTGGGACTAGCGGGAGGAACAAGCAGTACTTC.

This clone was picked up a small number of times. This chain joins TRBV5-1 and TRBJ2-5, with a weak D call TRBD1 (5 bases). Germline V gene sequence: CDR1 SGHRS, CDR2 YFSETQ. Deletions cut 4 bases from V and 0 bases from J, with 10 bases between. The CDR3 runs 14 residues. The CDR3, as DNA: TGCGCCAGCAGCCAGGGATCGTACCAAGAGACCCAGTACTTC. The encoded protein is CASSQGSYQETQYF.

V and J are TRBV4-2 and TRBJ2-5, with D possibly being TRBD2 (5 bases). V was cut by 4 bases and J by 11 bases, with 20 bases left in between. This CDR3 comprises 14 residues. CDR1 is LGHNA and CDR2 is YNFKEQ in the germline V gene. The CDR3 protein is CASSPALRDGEQYF. The CDR3 DNA sequence: TGTGCCAGCAGCCCAGCCTTAAGGGATGGGGAGCAGTACTTC.

The chain employs TRBV6-5 and TRBJ1-2; possible D gene TRBD1, 5 bases. This CDR3 is built from 13 residues. The germline V gene has CDR1 MNHEY and CDR2 SVGAGI. Trimming removed 2 bases at V and 4 bases at J, with 8 bases between. As DNA, the CDR3 is TGTGCCAGCAGTTACGCAGGGCTCTATGGCTACACCTTC. Its protein is CASSYAGLYGYTF.

The rearrangement joins TRBV7-9 to TRBJ2-5; 7 positions match TRBD1. The CDR3 sequence is 13 residues long. Per germline, CDR1 SEHNR and CDR2 FQNEAQ (reference sequence). J lost 5 bases, V lost 7 bases, and 7 bases had no gene match. CDR3: CASNQGEGETQYF. CDR3 coding DNA: TGTGCCAGCAACCAGGGGGAAGGGGAGACCCAGTACTTC.

This clone occurred a few times. In DNA form, the CDR3 reads TGTGCCAGCAGCCCCGACGGGGGGGCCGGAAGCTACGAGCAGTACTTC. Translation gives CASSPDGGAGSYEQYF. The V gene is TRBV5-4, the J gene TRBJ2-7; 8 bases fit TRBD2. After removal of 4 bases from V and 3 bases from J, the junction contained 12 bases not matched to a gene. Germline CDR1 SGHNT, CDR2 YYREEE (reference sequence). The CDR3 runs to 16 residues.

A few counts support this clone. The rearrangement uses TRBV11-2 and TRBJ2-5; perhaps TRBD1 as D (6 bases). The CDR3 has 14 amino acids. Germline V lookup: CDR1 SGHAT, CDR2 FQNNGV. V was cut by 5 bases and J by 5 bases, with 15 bases left in between. CDR3 protein: CASSPEARGETQYF. The CDR3 DNA sequence: TGTGCCAGCAGCCCCGAGGCTAGGGGGGAGACCCAGTACTTC.

This clone was found a few times. The same CDR3 also results from other DNA sequences found in this sample. The chain is built from TRBV6-6 and TRBJ2-3, with 10 bases that match TRBD2. The germline V gene encodes CDR1 MNHNY and CDR2 SVGAGI (reference sequence). After removal of 2 bases from V and 1 base from J, the junction contained 0 bases not matched to a gene. The CDR3 is 15 residues long. The DNA for the CDR3 is TGTGCCAGCAGTTACCTAGCGGGGGGCACAGATACGCAGTATTTT. This gives the protein CASSYLAGGTDTQYF.

Regarding this clone: Distinct nucleotide sequences in the sample also encode this CDR3. J is TRBJ2-6 and V is TRBV18, with 7 positions matching TRBD1. The CDR3 length is 17 residues. V shed 2 bases, J shed 0 bases, and the junction held 4 bases outside the gene matches. Germline V gene data show CDR1 as KGHSH and CDR2 as LQKENI. This CDR3 is CASSPRDRPSGANVLTF. CDR3 in DNA: TGTGCCAGCTCACCAAGGGACAGACCCTCTGGGGCCAACGTCCTGACTTTC.

CDR3 nucleotides: TGTGCCAGTAGTAAACAGGGCAATCAGCCCCAGCATTTT. The encoded protein is CASSKQGNQPQHF. The gene calls are TRBV19 and TRBJ1-5, with D perhaps TRBD1 (5 bases). Per germline, CDR1 LNHDA and CDR2 SQIVND (reference sequence). Trimming removed 4 bases from V and 2 bases from J, with 6 bases in between. The CDR3 spans 13 residues.

The chain employs TRBV18 and TRBJ1-2; 7 bases are shared with TRBD1. After removal of 4 bases from V and 1 base from J, the junction contained 6 bases not matched to a gene. The CDR3 spans 15 residues. The germline CDR1 and CDR2 sequences are KGHSH and LQKENI. The CDR3 protein is CASSLGTANNYGYTF. Here the CDR3 DNA reads TGTGCCAGCTCACTGGGGACAGCCAATAACTATGGCTACACCTTC.

This clone occurred a few times. V usage is TRBV5-1 and J usage is TRBJ1-1, with D possibly matching TRBD1 (5 bases). Germline lookup yields CDR1 SGHRS and CDR2 YFSETQ. V was pared by 4 bases and J by 5 bases, with 15 bases between. The CDR3 spans 14 residues. The CDR3 sequence is CASSPDGDSTEAFF. DNA of the CDR3: TGCGCCAGCAGCCCGGATGGGGACTCGACTGAAGCTTTCTTT. Filled out from reference TRBV5-1 and TRBJ1-1, the complete variable domain reads KAGVTQTPRYLIKTRGQQVTLSCSPISGHRSVSWYQQTPGQGLQFLFEYFSETQRNKGNFPGRFSGRQFSNSRSEMNVSTLELGDSALYLCASSPDGDSTEAFFGQGTRLTVV.

This clone was recorded a few times. The chain uses TRBV7-9 and TRBJ2-3, with 7 positions matching TRBD1. There are 16 residues in the CDR3. V was pared by 5 bases and J by 1 base, with 9 bases of the junction left unmatched. Germline V lookup: CDR1 SEHNR, CDR2 FQNEAQ (reference sequence). CDR3 sequence (DNA): TGTGCCAGCAGCCCCGGACAGGTGGTTGGCACAGATACGCAGTATTTT. Protein sequence: CASSPGQVVGTDTQYF. Full variable domain (remainder filled in from reference TRBV7-9 and TRBJ2-3): DTGVSQNPRHKITKRGQNVTFRCDPISEHNRLYWYRQTLGQGPEFLTYFQNEAQLEKSRLLSDRFSAERPKGSFSTLEIQRTEQGDSAMYLCASSPGQVVGTDTQYFGPGTRLTVL.

The CDR3: CASSSRGGANEQFF. The CDR3 DNA reads as TGTGCCAGCAGCTCGCGCGGGGGAGCCAATGAGCAGTTCTTC. The V and J genes are TRBV7-9 and TRBJ2-1, with 7 nucleotides matching TRBD2. The CDR3 loop spans 14 amino acids. J gave up 6 bases and V 4 bases, and 6 bases lay outside the gene matches. Germline lookup yields CDR1 SEHNR and CDR2 FQNEAQ (reference sequence).

The chain uses TRBV30 and TRBJ2-3; TRBD2 matches at 11 bases. From germline, CDR1 is GTSNPN and CDR2 SVGIG (reference sequence). The V and J ends lost 5 bases and 2 bases, in that order; junction bases with no gene match: 6. This CDR3 has 15 residues. CDR3 region: CAWWLAGGLTDTQYF. The CDR3 DNA sequence: TGTGCCTGGTGGCTAGCGGGGGGACTCACAGATACGCAGTATTTT.

The chain employs TRBV7-9 and TRBJ1-1; 7 bases fit TRBD1. The CDR3 runs 13 residues. The V segment lost 3 bases and the J segment 8 bases; nucleotides outside the gene matches: 6. Germline loops: CDR1 SEHNR, CDR2 FQNEAQ (reference sequence). The CDR3 reads CASSFELDREAFF. The CDR3 region has the DNA TGTGCCAGCAGCTTCGAATTGGACAGGGAAGCTTTCTTT.

This chain links TRBV29-1 with TRBJ2-7, with no clear D. With 5 bases removed from V and 0 bases from J, the gap between germline ends came to 8 bases. The CDR3 length is 12 residues. Germline loops: CDR1 SQVTM, CDR2 ANQGSEA. CDR3 DNA sequence: TGCAGCGTTAAATACAGCTCCTACGAGCAGTACTTC. Translation: CSVKYSSYEQYF.

This sequence joins TRBV7-8 and TRBJ2-1, with TRBD1 matching 7 bases. Trimming cost V 1 base and J 8 bases; bases outside gene matches: 5. Germline assignment: CDR1 SGHVS and CDR2 FQNEAQ. The CDR3 has 14 residues. The DNA for the CDR3 is TGTGCCAGCAGCTTAGGGGGGACAGCGGATGAGCAGTTCTTC. Its protein is CASSLGGTADEQFF.

This clone has just a few counts. The V and J genes are TRBV11-2 and TRBJ2-7; 7 nucleotides agree with TRBD1. J lost 0 bases, V lost 1 base, and 3 bases had no gene match. Germline lookup yields CDR1 SGHAT and CDR2 FQNNGV. The CDR3 length is 15 residues. The CDR3 DNA follows: TGTGCCAGCAGCTTAGTGACAGGGAGCTCCTACGAGCAGTACTTC. It codes for CASSLVTGSSYEQYF.

This rearrangement joins TRBV2 to TRBJ1-1; 7 positions match TRBD1. CDR3 length: 14 residues. V lost 2 bases, J lost 1 base, and 1 base stayed unmatched. CDR1 is SNHLY, CDR2 FYNNEI, per germline. As DNA, the CDR3 is TGTGCCAGCAGTGAAAGGACAGGGAACACTGAAGCTTTCTTT. The encoded protein is CASSERTGNTEAFF. Full variable domain (missing parts from reference TRBV2 and TRBJ1-1): EPEVTQTPSHQVTQMGQEVILRCVPISNHLYFYWYRQILGQKVEFLVSFYNNEISEKSEIFDDQFSVERPDGSNFTLKIRSTKLEDSAMYFCASSERTGNTEAFFGQGTRLTVV.

The V call is TRBV10-3, the J call TRBJ1-1, with 8 bases lining up with TRBD1. The CDR3 sequence is 13 residues long. V lost 4 bases, J lost 3 bases, and 1 base stayed unmatched. Germline CDR1 is ENHRY and CDR2 is SYGVKD. The chain's CDR3 is CAISATGDTEAFF. For the CDR3, the DNA is TGTGCCATCAGTGCGACAGGGGACACTGAAGCTTTCTTT.

The chain joins TRBV18 to TRBJ2-2; maybe TRBD1 (6 bases). The CDR3 runs to 15 residues. Looked up from germline, CDR1 is KGHSH and CDR2 is LQKENI. Between the trimmed V and J ends, which lost 3 bases and 1 base, there was a span of 9 bases. Written as DNA, the CDR3 is TGTGCCAGCTCACCTCTACAGGGGAACACCGGGGAGCTGTTTTTT. Translation: CASSPLQGNTGELFF.

V and J are TRBV27 and TRBJ2-5, with TRBD1 identical over 12 bases. The J segment lost 5 bases and the V segment lost 8 bases, leaving 6 bases of the junction unmatched. In germline, CDR1 is MNHEY, CDR2 SMNVEV (reference sequence). The CDR3 is 14 amino acids. CDR3 region: CASWGQGAGETQYF. In DNA, the CDR3 is TGTGCCAGCTGGGGACAGGGGGCGGGGGAGACCCAGTACTTC.

This chain joins TRBV2 and TRBJ2-5; D is unclear. The CDR3 is 14 residues long. Trimming removed 7 bases from V and 0 bases from J, with 12 bases in between. Germline CDR1 is SNHLY and CDR2 is FYNNEI. This chain's CDR3 is CASTSSENQETQYF. DNA of the CDR3: TGTGCCAGCACAAGTTCTGAGAACCAAGAGACCCAGTACTTC.

The rearrangement links TRBV19 to TRBJ2-5; 7 nucleotides match TRBD1. V trimming: 4 bases; J trimming: 5 bases; junction bases outside the gene matches: 4. The CDR3 loop spans 13 amino acids. In germline, CDR1 is LNHDA, CDR2 SQIVND (reference sequence). As DNA, the CDR3 is TGTGCCAGTAGTACCGACAGGGAGGAGACCCAGTACTTC. This translates into CASSTDREETQYF.

The rearrangement joins TRBV19 to TRBJ1-5, with D tentatively TRBD1 (5 bases). CDR3 length: 15 amino acids. Trimming left V 5 bases short and J 1 base short, with 12 bases between. CDR1 is LNHDA and CDR2 is SQIVND in the germline V gene (reference sequence). The CDR3 spells CASSPQAGSNQPQHF. CDR3 sequence (DNA): TGTGCCAGTAGTCCCCAGGCAGGGAGCAATCAGCCCCAGCATTTT.

The genes are TRBV7-9 and TRBJ1-1; D remains unclear. Germline V CDR1 and CDR2: SEHNR, FQNEAQ (reference sequence). There are 14 residues in the CDR3. Deletions cut 0 bases from V and 3 bases from J, with 8 bases between. The CDR3, as DNA: TGTGCCAGCAGCTTAGCTGGGCGGGACACTGAAGCTTTCTTT. Translating gives CASSLAGRDTEAFF. The full variable domain, completed using reference TRBV7-9 and TRBJ1-1, is DTGVSQNPRHKITKRGQNVTFRCDPISEHNRLYWYRQTLGQGPEFLTYFQNEAQLEKSRLLSDRFSAERPKGSFSTLEIQRTEQGDSAMYLCASSLAGRDTEAFFGQGTRLTVV.

As DNA, the CDR3 is TGTGCCAGCAGCCCACGTTGGTCCCAGTACGAGCAGTACTTC. It yields the protein CASSPRWSQYEQYF. The chain carries TRBV5-6 and TRBJ2-7; D ambiguous. Germline V gene data show CDR1 as SGHDT and CDR2 as YYEEEE. CDR3 size: 14 residues. Trimming removed 4 bases from V and 4 bases from J, with 15 bases in between.